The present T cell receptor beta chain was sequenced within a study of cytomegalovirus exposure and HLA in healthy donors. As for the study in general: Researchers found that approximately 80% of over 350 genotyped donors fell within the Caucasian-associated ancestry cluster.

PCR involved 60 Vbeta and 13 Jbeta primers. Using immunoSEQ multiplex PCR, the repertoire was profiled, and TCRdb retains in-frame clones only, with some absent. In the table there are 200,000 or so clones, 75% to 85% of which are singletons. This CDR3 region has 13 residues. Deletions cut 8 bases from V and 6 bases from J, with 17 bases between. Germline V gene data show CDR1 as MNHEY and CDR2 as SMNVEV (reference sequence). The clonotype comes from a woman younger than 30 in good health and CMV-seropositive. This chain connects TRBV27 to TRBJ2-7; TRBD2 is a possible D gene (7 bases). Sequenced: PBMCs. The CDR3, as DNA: TGTGCCAGCTCCCCGGGGGGCCCGGGCGAGCAGTACGTC. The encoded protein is CASSPGGPGEQYV.